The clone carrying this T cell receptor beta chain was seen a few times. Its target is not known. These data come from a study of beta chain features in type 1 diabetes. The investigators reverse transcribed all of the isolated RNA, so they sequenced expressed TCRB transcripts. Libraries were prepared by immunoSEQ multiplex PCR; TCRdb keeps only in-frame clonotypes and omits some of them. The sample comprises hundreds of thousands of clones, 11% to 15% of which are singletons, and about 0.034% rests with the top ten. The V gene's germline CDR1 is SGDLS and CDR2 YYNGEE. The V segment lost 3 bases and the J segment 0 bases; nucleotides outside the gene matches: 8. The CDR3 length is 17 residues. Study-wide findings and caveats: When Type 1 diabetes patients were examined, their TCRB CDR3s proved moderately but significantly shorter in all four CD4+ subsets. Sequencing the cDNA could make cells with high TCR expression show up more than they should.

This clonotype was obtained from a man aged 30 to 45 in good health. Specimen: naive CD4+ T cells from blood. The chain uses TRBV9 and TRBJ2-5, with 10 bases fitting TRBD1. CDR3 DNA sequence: TGTGCCAGCAGCGCGACAGGGGGCTTGGGAAACCAAGAGACCCAGTACTTC. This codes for CASSATGGLGNQETQYF.